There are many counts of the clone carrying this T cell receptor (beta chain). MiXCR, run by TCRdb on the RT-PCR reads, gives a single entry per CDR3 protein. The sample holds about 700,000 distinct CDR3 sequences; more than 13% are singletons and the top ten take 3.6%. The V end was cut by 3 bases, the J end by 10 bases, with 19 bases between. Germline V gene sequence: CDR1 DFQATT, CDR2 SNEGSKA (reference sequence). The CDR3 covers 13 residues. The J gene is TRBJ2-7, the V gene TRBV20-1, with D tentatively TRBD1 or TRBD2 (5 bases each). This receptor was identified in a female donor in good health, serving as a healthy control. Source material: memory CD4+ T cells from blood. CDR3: CSARGPGIATQYF. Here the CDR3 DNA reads TGCAGTGCTAGGGGACCGGGGATCGCCACCCAGTACTTC.